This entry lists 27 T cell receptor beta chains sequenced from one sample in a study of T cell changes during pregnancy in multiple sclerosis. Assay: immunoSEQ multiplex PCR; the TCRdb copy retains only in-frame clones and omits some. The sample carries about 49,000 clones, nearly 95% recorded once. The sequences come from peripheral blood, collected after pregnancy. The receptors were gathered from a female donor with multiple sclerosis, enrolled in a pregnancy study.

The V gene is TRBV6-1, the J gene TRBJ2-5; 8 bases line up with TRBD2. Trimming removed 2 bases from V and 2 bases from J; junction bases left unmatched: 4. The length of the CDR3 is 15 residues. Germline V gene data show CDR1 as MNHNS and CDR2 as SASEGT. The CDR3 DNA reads TGTGCCAGCAGTGAACGGCTAGCGGGTCAAGAGACCCAGTACTTC. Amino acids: CASSERLAGQETQYF.

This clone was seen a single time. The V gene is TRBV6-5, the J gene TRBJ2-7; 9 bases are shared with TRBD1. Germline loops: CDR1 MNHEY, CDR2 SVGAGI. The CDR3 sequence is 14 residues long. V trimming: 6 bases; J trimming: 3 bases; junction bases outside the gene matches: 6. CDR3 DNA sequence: TGTGCCAGCAGCCCGGGACAGGGTGGCTACGAGCAGTACTTC. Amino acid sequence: CASSPGQGGYEQYF.

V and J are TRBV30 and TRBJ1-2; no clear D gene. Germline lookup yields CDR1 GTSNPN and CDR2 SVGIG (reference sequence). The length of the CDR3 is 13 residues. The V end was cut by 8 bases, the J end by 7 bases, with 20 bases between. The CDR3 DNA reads TGTGCCACCACCCGGAGGGATTTGGGTGGCTACACCTTC. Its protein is CATTRRDLGGYTF. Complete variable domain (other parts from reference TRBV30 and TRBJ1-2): SQTIHQWPATLVQPVGSPLSLECTVEGTSNPNLYWYRQAAGRGLQLLFYSVGIGQISSEVPQNLSASRPQDRQFILSSKKLLLSDSGFYLCATTRRDLGGYTFGSGTRLTVV.

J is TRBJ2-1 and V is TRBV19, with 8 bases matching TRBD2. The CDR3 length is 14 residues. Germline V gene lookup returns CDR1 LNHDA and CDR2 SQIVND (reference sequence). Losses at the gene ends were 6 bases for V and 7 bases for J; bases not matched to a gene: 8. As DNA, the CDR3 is TGTGCCAGTAGCGGGGGGGCCTTTGGTAATGAGCAGTTCTTC. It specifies CASSGGAFGNEQFF.

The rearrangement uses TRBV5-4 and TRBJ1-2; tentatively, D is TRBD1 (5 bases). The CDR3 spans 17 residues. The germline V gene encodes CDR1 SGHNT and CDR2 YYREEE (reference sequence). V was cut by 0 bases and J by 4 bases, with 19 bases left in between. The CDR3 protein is CASSLETGRDPFYGYTF. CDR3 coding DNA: TGTGCCAGCAGCTTGGAGACGGGGAGGGACCCGTTCTATGGCTACACCTTC.

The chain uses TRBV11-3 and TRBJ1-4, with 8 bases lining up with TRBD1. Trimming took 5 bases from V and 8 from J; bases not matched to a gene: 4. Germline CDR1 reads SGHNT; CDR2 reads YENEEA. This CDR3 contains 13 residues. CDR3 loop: CASSMAGGEKLFF. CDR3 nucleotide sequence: TGTGCCAGCAGCATGGCAGGGGGCGAAAAACTGTTTTTT.

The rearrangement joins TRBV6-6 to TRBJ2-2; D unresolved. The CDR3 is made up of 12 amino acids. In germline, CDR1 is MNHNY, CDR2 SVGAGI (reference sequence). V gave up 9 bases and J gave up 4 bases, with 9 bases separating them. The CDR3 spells CASSRVTGELFF. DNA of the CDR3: TGTGCCAGTTCACGGGTCACCGGGGAGCTGTTTTTT.

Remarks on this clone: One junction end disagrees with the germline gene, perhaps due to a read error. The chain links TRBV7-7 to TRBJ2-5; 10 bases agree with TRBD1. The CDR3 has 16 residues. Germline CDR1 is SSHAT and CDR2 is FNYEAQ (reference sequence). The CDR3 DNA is TGTGCTAGCAGCTTCCAGTGGACAGGGGGGACAGAGACCCAGTACTTC. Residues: CASSFQWTGGTETQYF.

CDR3 DNA sequence: TGTGCCAGCAGCCTTGGGACAGGGGTGGCTGAAAAACTGTTTTTT. Protein sequence: CASSLGTGVAEKLFF. The chain links TRBV5-4 to TRBJ1-4, with TRBD1 matching 10 bases. The germline V gene encodes CDR1 SGHNT and CDR2 YYREEE (reference sequence). CDR3 length: 15 residues. Losses at the gene ends were 4 bases for V and 7 bases for J; bases not matched to a gene: 7.

The CDR3 nucleotides are TGCAGCGTTGAACAGGGGTGGACTGAAGCTTTCTTT. This gives the protein CSVEQGWTEAFF. This chain uses TRBV29-1 with TRBJ1-1, with D possibly TRBD1 on 6 matching bases. With 2 bases removed from V and 5 bases from J, the gap between germline ends came to 9 bases. Germline-derived CDR1 and CDR2 are SQVTM and ANQGSEA. The CDR3 spans 12 residues.

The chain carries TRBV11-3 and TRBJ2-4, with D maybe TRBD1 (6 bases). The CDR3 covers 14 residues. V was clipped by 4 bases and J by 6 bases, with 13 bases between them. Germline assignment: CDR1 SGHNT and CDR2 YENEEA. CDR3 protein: CASSSPGQGNIQYF. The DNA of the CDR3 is TGTGCCAGCAGCTCCCCGGGACAAGGAAACATTCAGTACTTC.

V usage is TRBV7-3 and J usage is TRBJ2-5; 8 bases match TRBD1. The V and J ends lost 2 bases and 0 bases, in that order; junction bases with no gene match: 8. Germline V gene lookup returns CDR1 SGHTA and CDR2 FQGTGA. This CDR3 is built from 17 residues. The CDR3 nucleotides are TGTGCCAGCAGCTTAGCCCCGGCAGGGGGCCACCAAGAGACCCAGTACTTC. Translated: CASSLAPAGGHQETQYF.

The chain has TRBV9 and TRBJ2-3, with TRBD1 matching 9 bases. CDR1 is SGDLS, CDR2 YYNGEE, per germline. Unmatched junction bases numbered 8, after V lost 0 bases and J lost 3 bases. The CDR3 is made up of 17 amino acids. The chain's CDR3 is CASSVGKGQGRTDTQYF. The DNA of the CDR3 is TGTGCCAGCAGCGTAGGGAAGGGACAGGGTAGGACAGATACGCAGTATTTT.

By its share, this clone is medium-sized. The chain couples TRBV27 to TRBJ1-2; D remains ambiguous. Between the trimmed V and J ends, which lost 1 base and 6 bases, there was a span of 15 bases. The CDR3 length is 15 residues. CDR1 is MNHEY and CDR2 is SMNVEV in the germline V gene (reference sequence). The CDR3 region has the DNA TGTGCCAGCAGTTTATGGACGGACCTGAGGGATGGCTACACCTTC. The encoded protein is CASSLWTDLRDGYTF.

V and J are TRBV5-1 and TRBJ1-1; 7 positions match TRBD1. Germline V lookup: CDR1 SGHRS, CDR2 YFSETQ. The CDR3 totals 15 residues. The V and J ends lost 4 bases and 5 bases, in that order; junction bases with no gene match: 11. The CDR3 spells CASSEQAGGFTEAFF. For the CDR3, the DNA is TGCGCCAGCAGCGAACAAGCAGGGGGATTTACTGAAGCTTTCTTT.

CDR3 nucleotide sequence: TGTGCCAGCAGCTTCAGCGAAGGCACAGATACGCAGTATTTT. Translation gives CASSFSEGTDTQYF. The chain links TRBV7-7 to TRBJ2-3; unclear D gene. CDR3 length equals 14 residues. Deletions cut 3 bases from V and 1 base from J, with 8 bases between. The germline CDR1 and CDR2 sequences are SSHAT and FNYEAQ (reference sequence).

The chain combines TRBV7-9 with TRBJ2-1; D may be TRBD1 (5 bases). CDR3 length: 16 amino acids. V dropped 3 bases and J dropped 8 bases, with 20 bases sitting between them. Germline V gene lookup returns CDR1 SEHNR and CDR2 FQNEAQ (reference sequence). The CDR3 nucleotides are TGTGCCAGCAGCTTTCCCCCGGTCGGCAGGGTCGATGAGCAGTTCTTC. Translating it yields CASSFPPVGRVDEQFF.

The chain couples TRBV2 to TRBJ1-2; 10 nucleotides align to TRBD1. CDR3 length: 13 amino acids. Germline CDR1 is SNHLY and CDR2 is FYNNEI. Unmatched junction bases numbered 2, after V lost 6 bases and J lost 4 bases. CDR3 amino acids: CASRGDRGYGYTF. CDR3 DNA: TGTGCCAGCAGGGGGGACAGGGGCTATGGCTACACCTTC.

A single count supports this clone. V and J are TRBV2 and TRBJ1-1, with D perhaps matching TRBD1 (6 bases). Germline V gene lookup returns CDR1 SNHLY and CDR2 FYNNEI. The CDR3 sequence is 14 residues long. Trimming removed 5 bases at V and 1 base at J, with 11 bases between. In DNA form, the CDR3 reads TGTGCCAGCAGTCCCCTGGGGGCGAACACTGAAGCTTTCTTT. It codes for CASSPLGANTEAFF.

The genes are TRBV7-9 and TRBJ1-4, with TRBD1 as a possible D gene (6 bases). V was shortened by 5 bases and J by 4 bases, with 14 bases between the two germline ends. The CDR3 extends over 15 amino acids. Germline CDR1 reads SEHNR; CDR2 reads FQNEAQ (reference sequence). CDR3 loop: CASSPRQEINEKLFF. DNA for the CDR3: TGTGCCAGCAGCCCCAGACAGGAGATTAATGAAAAACTGTTTTTT.

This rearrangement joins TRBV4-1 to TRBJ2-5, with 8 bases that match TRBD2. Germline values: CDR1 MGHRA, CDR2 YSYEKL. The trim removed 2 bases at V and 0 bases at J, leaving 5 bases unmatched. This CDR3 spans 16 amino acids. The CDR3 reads CASSQWRGADQETQYF. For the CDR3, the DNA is TGCGCCAGCAGCCAATGGCGGGGGGCTGACCAAGAGACCCAGTACTTC.

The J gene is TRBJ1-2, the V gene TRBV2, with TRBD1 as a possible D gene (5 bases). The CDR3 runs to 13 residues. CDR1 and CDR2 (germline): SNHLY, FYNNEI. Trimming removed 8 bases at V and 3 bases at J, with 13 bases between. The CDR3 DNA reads TGTGCCAGCCGGGGGATAGTTCACTATGGCTACACCTTC. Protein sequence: CASRGIVHYGYTF. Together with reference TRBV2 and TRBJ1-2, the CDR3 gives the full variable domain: EPEVTQTPSHQVTQMGQEVILRCVPISNHLYFYWYRQILGQKVEFLVSFYNNEISEKSEIFDDQFSVERPDGSNFTLKIRSTKLEDSAMYFCASRGIVHYGYTFGSGTRLTVV.

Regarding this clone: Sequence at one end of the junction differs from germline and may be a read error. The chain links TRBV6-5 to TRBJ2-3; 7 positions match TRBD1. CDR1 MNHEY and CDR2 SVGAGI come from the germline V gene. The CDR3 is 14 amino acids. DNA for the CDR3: TGTGCCAGCAGCCGCCGCCCTGACAGGGAAGGGGGATTTTTC. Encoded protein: CASSRRPDREGGFF.

The CDR3 DNA is TGTGCCAGCAGCCAAGCGTTCTACGAGCAGTACTTC. This sequence encodes CASSQAFYEQYF. The gene calls are TRBV14 and TRBJ2-7; D not resolved. Germline V CDR1 and CDR2: SGHDN, FVKESK. V lost 1 base to trimming and J lost 3 bases, with 4 bases between them. This CDR3 has 12 residues.

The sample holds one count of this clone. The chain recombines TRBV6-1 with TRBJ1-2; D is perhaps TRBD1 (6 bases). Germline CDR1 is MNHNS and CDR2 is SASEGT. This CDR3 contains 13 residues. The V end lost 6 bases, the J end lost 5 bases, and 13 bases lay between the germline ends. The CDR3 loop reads CASRDTGKYGYTF. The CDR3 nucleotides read TGTGCCAGCAGAGACACAGGGAAATATGGCTACACCTTC.

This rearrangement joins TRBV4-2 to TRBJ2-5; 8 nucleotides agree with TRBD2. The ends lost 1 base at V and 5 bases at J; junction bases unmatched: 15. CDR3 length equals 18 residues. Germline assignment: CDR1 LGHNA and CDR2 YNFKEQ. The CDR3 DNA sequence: TGTGCCAGCAGCCAAGCCGGCCGGGGGGGCCGTAATGTTGAGACCCAGTACTTC. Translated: CASSQAGRGGRNVETQYF.

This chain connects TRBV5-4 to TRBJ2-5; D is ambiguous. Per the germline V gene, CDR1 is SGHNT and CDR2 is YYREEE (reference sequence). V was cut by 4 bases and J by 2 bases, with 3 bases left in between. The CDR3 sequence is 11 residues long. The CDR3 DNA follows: TGTGCCAGCAGCCGGCAAGAGACCCAGTACTTC. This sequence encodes CASSRQETQYF.